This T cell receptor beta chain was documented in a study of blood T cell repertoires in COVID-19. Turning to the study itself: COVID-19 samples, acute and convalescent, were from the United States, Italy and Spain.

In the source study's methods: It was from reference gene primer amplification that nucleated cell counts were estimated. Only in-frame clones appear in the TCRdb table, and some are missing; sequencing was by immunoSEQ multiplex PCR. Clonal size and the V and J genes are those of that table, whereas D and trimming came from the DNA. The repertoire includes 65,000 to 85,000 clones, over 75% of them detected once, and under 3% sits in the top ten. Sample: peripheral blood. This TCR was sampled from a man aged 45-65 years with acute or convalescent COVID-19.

The CDR3 loop is CASSPRTSPSSYNEQFF. In nucleotides, the CDR3 is TGTGCCAGCAGTCCCAGGACTAGTCCGAGCTCCTACAATGAGCAGTTCTTC. The chain uses TRBV27 and TRBJ2-1, with 7 positions matching TRBD2. Germline trimming cut 5 bases from V and 0 bases from J; bases unmatched to any gene: 10. The V gene's germline CDR1 is MNHEY and CDR2 SMNVEV (reference sequence). The CDR3 consists of 17 residues.